The sequence of this TCR beta chain was determined in a study of blood T cell repertoires in COVID-19. Original methodology: It was from reference gene primer amplification that nucleated cell counts were estimated. Clones were sequenced by immunoSEQ multiplex PCR, and TCRdb holds only the in-frame ones, with some missing. The D gene and trimming were derived from the DNA, and the V and J assignments and clone size from that table. The sample holds roughly 57,000 clones, around 67% seen once. The ends were cut back, 3 bases at V and 0 bases at J, with 8 bases in the middle. This CDR3 contains 14 residues. The V gene's germline CDR1 is SGHNT and CDR2 YENEEA. This clone has more than one count but fewer than ten.

The TCR sequence derives from a woman aged 70-85 years with acute or convalescent COVID-19. Sequencing was performed on peripheral blood. This sequence joins TRBV11-3 and TRBJ2-5; tentative D call: TRBD2 (5 bases). DNA of the CDR3: TGTGCCAGCAGCTTGACTACCAACCAAGAGACCCAGTACTTC. It translates to CASSLTTNQETQYF.